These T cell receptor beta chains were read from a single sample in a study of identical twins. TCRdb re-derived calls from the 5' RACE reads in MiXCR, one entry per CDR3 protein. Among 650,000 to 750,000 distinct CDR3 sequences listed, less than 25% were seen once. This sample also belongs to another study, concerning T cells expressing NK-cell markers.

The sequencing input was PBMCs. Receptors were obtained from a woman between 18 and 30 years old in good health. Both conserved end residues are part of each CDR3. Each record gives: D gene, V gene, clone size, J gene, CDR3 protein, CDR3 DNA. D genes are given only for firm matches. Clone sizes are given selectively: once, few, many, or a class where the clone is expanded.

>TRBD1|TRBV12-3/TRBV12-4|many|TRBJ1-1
CASSTGGVGNTEAFF
TGTGCCAGCAGTACAGGGGGAGTGGGGAACACTGAAGCTTTCTTT
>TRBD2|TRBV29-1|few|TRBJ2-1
CSAEGDPAGRYNEQFF
TGCAGCGCCGAAGGCGATCCAGCGGGAAGGTACAATGAGCAGTTCTTC
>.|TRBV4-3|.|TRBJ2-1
CASSQGSSSYNEQFF
TGCGCCAGCAGCCAAGGGAGTAGCAGCTACAATGAGCAGTTCTTC
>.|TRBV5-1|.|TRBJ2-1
CASSSVGGIYNEQFF
TGCGCCAGCAGCTCCGTTGGTGGGATCTACAATGAGCAGTTCTTC
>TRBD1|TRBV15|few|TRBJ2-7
CATSRNRGWPYEQYF
TGTGCCACCAGCCGAAACAGGGGGTGGCCCTACGAGCAGTACTTC
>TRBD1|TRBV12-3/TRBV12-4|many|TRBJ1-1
CASRRDRGAFF
TGTGCCAGCAGGAGGGACAGAGGAGCTTTCTTT
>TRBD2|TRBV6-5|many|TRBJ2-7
CASSYLAGGSYEQYF
TGTGCCAGCAGTTACCTAGCGGGGGGTTCCTACGAGCAGTACTTC
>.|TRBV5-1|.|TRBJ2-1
CATTIVGRDHNEQFF
TGCGCCACCACTATCGTAGGGCGGGACCACAATGAGCAGTTCTTC
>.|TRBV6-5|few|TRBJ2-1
CASRDLYNEQFF
TGTGCCAGCAGGGACTTGTACAATGAGCAGTTCTTC
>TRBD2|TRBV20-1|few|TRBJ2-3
CSARFTGGTDTQYF
TGCAGTGCCCGGTTCACGGGGGGGACAGATACGCAGTATTTT
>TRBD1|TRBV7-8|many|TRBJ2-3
CASSLWTGGTDTQYF
TGTGCCAGCAGCTTATGGACAGGGGGGACAGATACGCAGTATTTT
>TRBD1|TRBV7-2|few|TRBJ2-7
CASSSQGGQGYEQYF
TGTGCCAGCAGCTCTCAGGGGGGACAGGGTTACGAGCAGTACTTC
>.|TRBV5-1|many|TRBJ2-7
CASSMNGNHEQYF
TGCGCCAGCAGTATGAATGGGAACCACGAGCAGTACTTC
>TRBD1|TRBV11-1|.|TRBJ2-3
CASSSPFAPTGGSTDTQYF
TGTGCCAGCAGCTCCCCCTTCGCTCCGACAGGGGGTAGCACAGATACGCAGTATTTT
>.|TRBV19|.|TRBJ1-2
CASKNQEGYGYTF
TGTGCCAGTAAGAATCAGGAGGGCTATGGCTACACCTTC
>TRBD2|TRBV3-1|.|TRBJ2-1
CASSDNSISGRSKFF
TGTGCCAGCAGCGACAATTCAATTAGCGGGAGGTCCAAGTTCTTC
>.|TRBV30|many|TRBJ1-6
CAWSSGVYSPLHF
TGTGCCTGGAGTTCAGGGGTTTATTCACCCCTCCACTTT
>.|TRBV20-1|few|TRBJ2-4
CSAPGLILAKNIQYF
TGCAGTGCCCCCGGTCTAATTCTAGCCAAAAACATTCAGTACTTC
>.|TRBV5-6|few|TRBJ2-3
CASSLDLGGSDTQYF
TGTGCCAGCAGCTTGGACCTAGGTGGCTCAGATACGCAGTATTTT
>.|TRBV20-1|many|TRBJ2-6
CSGRASGANVLTF
TGCAGTGGCAGGGCATCTGGGGCCAACGTCCTGACTTTC
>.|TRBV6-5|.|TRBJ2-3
CASSYPERSTDTQYF
TGTGCCAGCAGTTATCCCGAGCGGAGCACAGATACGCAGTATTTT
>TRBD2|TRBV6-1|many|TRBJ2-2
CASRALAGAVGELFF
TGTGCCAGCAGGGCCCTAGCGGGAGCGGTCGGGGAGCTGTTTTTT
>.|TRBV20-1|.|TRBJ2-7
CSAPPPGLYEQYF
TGCAGTGCACCCCCCCCGGGTCTCTACGAGCAGTACTTC
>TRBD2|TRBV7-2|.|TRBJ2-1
CASSFTTGGYNEQFF
TGTGCCAGCAGCTTCACAACGGGAGGGTACAATGAGCAGTTCTTC
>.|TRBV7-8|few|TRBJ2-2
CASSIGPGELFF
TGTGCCAGCAGCATCGGTCCCGGGGAGCTGTTTTTT
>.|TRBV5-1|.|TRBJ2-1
CASSQTDSPYNEQFF
TGCGCCAGCAGCCAAACAGACAGCCCTTACAATGAGCAGTTCTTC
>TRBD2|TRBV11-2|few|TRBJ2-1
CASSLTARGGSSYNEQFF
TGTGCCAGCAGCTTAACCGCGCGGGGGGGTAGCTCCTACAATGAGCAGTTCTTC
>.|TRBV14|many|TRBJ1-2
CASSHLGTSVHTF
TGTGCCAGCAGCCACCTGGGAACCAGTGTACACACCTTC